This TCR beta chain was retrieved from a study of shared clonotypes between healthy human individuals. In germline, CDR1 is MNHEY, CDR2 SVGAGI. The CDR3 runs 13 residues. Trimming took 6 bases from V and 3 from J; bases not matched to a gene: 3. The study, taken as a whole, reports: The sampled material consisted only of blood, and tissue repertoires are likely to differ. Some naive CD4 clonotypes, around 4.9%, turned up in common across four donors.

Measured with immunoSEQ multiplex PCR; TCRdb has only the in-frame clones, and not every one. The sample includes about 1,900,000 clones, about 95% of them seen just once. In regard to this clone: The antigen remains unidentified.

CD8 cells regarded as naive lacked CD45RO, were positively chosen for CCR7, and omitted terminally differentiated effector memory CD45RA+ cells. The chain joins TRBV6-5 to TRBJ1-1, with 8 bases that match TRBD1. The receptor was isolated from a man between 18 and 29 years old in good health. What was sequenced was naive CD8+ T cells sorted from blood. The CDR3 is CASRPDRDTEAFF. CDR3 in DNA: TGTGCCAGCAGGCCGGACAGGGACACTGAAGCTTTCTTT.